In this sample, the clone carrying this T cell receptor beta chain turned up many times. The antigen is undetermined. The sample belongs to a study of tumor-infiltrating lymphocytes in primary liver carcinoma. Background on the study: Participating patients were men and women between 30 and 69 years old. Study-level results: Tumor samples exhibited a significantly greater top-250-clone fraction than blood samples (p = 0.039). The study found only about 7-24% of top clones in all five tumor regions.

The tissue used was unsorted bulk material of roughly 17-33 mg. RNA and DNA were co-extracted from it with the AllPrep DNA/RNA mini kit. Every one of the tumor samples had a viable tumor cell content above 80%. TCR beta cDNA came from roughly 550 ng total RNA, primed with a constant-region primer. Construction of TCR beta libraries relied on three successive nested multiplex PCR rounds employing slightly modified ARM-PCR. Amplification in the first two PCR rounds was performed using TRBV1-TRBV30 forward primers and a C-beta reverse primer for roughly 10 cycles each. One entry per CDR3 protein, called by TCRdb with MiXCR from the multiplex PCR reads. This sample has 65,000 to 90,000 distinct CDR3 sequences; 60% to 75% occur once, and the top ten carry roughly 19%. Trimming pared 7 bases from V and 7 bases from J, leaving 16 bases between. There are 13 residues in the CDR3. Germline CDR1 and CDR2: SQVTM and ANQGSEA.

The specimen sequenced was liver tumor tissue from sampling region 1. Subset noted: tumor region T1, superior pole. The genes are TRBV29-1 and TRBJ2-2; a weak D match, TRBD1 (5 bases). This receptor was obtained from a man in his forties with primary liver carcinoma and hepatitis B virus infection. CDR3 residues: CSAPRGEDGELFF. CDR3 coding DNA: TGCAGCGCCCCAAGGGGTGAGGACGGGGAGCTGTTTTTT.